These T cell receptor beta chains were read from a single sample in a study of blood T cell repertoires in COVID-19. Assay used: immunoSEQ multiplex PCR; TCRdb lists only in-frame clones, some missing. The data contain about 170,000 clones, approximately 83% of them singletons. The sequencing input was peripheral blood. These TCRs come from a man aged 65 to 85 with active or convalescent COVID-19. Both conserved end residues are part of each CDR3. The D gene is left open where the match is weak. Only part of the rows carry a size: once, few, many, or a class if the clone is expanded.

TRBD1	TRBV4-1	NA	TRBJ2-7	CASSQERGTAYEQYF	TGCGCCAGCAGCCAAGAACGTGGGACAGCCTACGAGCAGTACTTC
NA	TRBV30	NA	TRBJ2-1	CAWSVLGRNEQFF	TGTGCCTGGAGTGTACTGGGCCGAAATGAGCAGTTCTTC
NA	TRBV3-1/TRBV3-2	few	TRBJ1-6	CASSQGGVDSPLHF	TGTGCCAGCAGCCAAGGCGGAGTTGATTCACCCCTCCACTTT
NA	TRBV11-2	NA	TRBJ2-7	CASSLGRNSYEQYF	TGTGCCAGCAGCTTAGGCAGGAACTCCTACGAGCAGTACTTC
NA	TRBV5-1	NA	TRBJ2-1	CASSLAERGDYNEQFF	TGCGCCAGCAGCTTGGCCGAACGGGGAGATTACAATGAGCAGTTCTTC
NA	TRBV18	NA	TRBJ2-5	CASSPPGGETQYF	TGTGCCAGCTCACCTCCGGGTGGAGAGACCCAGTACTTC
NA	TRBV7-2	NA	TRBJ2-1	CASSLEGAGYYNEQFF	TGTGCCAGCAGCTTAGAAGGGGCAGGATACTACAATGAGCAGTTCTTC
TRBD2	TRBV27	NA	TRBJ2-1	CASSRTRSFIGEQFF	TGTGCCAGCAGTCGGACTAGGAGCTTTATCGGTGAGCAGTTCTTC
TRBD1	TRBV5-1	NA	TRBJ1-3	CASSTRTGGDTIYF	TGCGCCAGCAGCACCAGGACAGGGGGGGACACCATATATTTT
NA	TRBV2	NA	TRBJ2-2	CASTRVRGADTGELFF	TGTGCCAGCACCCGAGTCAGGGGCGCTGACACCGGGGAGCTGTTTTTT
TRBD1	TRBV5-1	few	TRBJ2-7	CASSTQGAWSYEQYF	TGCGCCAGCAGCACACAGGGGGCCTGGAGTTACGAGCAGTACTTC
NA	TRBV5-5	NA	TRBJ1-1	CASSLGRENTEAFF	TGTGCCAGCAGCTTAGGACGGGAGAACACTGAAGCTTTCTTT
TRBD1	TRBV27	once	TRBJ2-6	CASRRQGSGANVLTF	TGTGCCAGCAGGCGACAGGGGAGCGGGGCCAACGTCCTGACTTTC
NA	TRBV6-5	once	TRBJ1-1	CASSSTGGYTEAFF	TGTGCCAGCAGCTCGACAGGTGGATACACTGAAGCTTTCTTT
NA	TRBV5-1	once	TRBJ2-5	CASKPGQLQETQYF	TGCGCCAGCAAACCAGGCCAACTCCAAGAGACCCAGTACTTC
NA	TRBV18	NA	TRBJ1-1	CASSPWDKNTEAFF	TGTGCCAGCTCACCTTGGGACAAGAACACTGAAGCTTTCTTT
NA	TRBV7-2	few	TRBJ2-2	CASSLVVGRGTGELFF	TGTGCCAGCAGCTTAGTCGTGGGCCGGGGCACCGGGGAGCTGTTTTTT
TRBD1	TRBV2	NA	TRBJ1-6	CASSLDRANLNSPLHF	TGTGCCAGCAGTCTGGACAGGGCGAATCTAAATTCACCCCTCCACTTT
TRBD1	TRBV28	NA	TRBJ2-7	CASSLTGGRSYEQYF	TGTGCCAGCAGTCTTACAGGGGGAAGATCCTACGAGCAGTACTTC
TRBD2	TRBV29-1	NA	TRBJ2-7	CSARPSGLYEQYF	TGCAGCGCCCGCCCTAGCGGGCTTTACGAGCAGTACTTC
NA	TRBV6-5	NA	TRBJ1-2	CATLQDNYGYTF	TGTGCCACCTTACAGGATAACTATGGCTACACCTTC
TRBD1	TRBV18	few	TRBJ1-2	CASSRSTGVNYGYTF	TGTGCCAGCTCACGATCGACAGGGGTTAACTATGGCTACACCTTC
NA	TRBV19	NA	TRBJ2-3	CASSDPRGAVGDTQYF	TGTGCCAGTAGTGACCCTCGGGGGGCCGTAGGAGATACGCAGTATTTT
NA	TRBV19	once	TRBJ2-1	CASSRTENHNEQFF	TGTGCCAGTAGTCGGACTGAAAACCACAATGAGCAGTTCTTC
NA	TRBV7-9	NA	TRBJ2-7	CASSFRGSEQYF	TGTGCCAGCAGCTTTCGGGGGTCCGAGCAGTACTTC
NA	TRBV7-2	NA	TRBJ2-5	CASSFYPPRTLRPETQYF	TGTGCCAGCAGTTTCTACCCCCCTAGGACACTAAGGCCAGAGACCCAGTACTTC
NA	TRBV7-2	once	TRBJ2-7	CASSLFRDYEQYF	TGTGCCAGCAGCTTATTCCGGGACTACGAGCAGTACTTC
NA	TRBV18	NA	TRBJ1-1	CASSPQTLGAFF	TGTGCCAGCTCACCCCAAACTCTAGGAGCTTTCTTT
NA	TRBV15	NA	TRBJ1-1	CATRRGGGGNTEAFF	TGTGCCACCAGAAGAGGGGGAGGGGGAAACACTGAAGCTTTCTTT
NA	TRBV3-1/TRBV3-2	NA	TRBJ2-7	CASSSYSGVSYEQYF	TGTGCCAGCAGCTCATACTCCGGGGTTTCCTACGAGCAGTACTTC
TRBD1	TRBV13	NA	TRBJ1-5	CASSADRGQRQPQHF	TGTGCCAGCAGCGCAGACAGGGGGCAAAGGCAGCCCCAGCATTTT
TRBD1	TRBV6-5	NA	TRBJ1-6	CASSYSRTGSNSPLHF	TGTGCCAGCAGTTACTCACGGACAGGGTCGAATTCACCCCTCCACTTT
NA	TRBV19	NA	TRBJ2-2	CASRPTDRPNTGELFF	TGTGCCAGTCGGCCGACGGACAGACCGAACACCGGGGAGCTGTTTTTT
TRBD1	TRBV24-1	NA	TRBJ2-1	CATSDPGQGYNEQFF	TGTGCCACCAGTGATCCGGGACAGGGCTACAATGAGCAGTTCTTC
TRBD2	TRBV9	NA	TRBJ2-1	CASSPSAWQREWINEQFF	TGTGCCAGCAGCCCCTCGGCCTGGCAGCGGGAATGGATCAATGAGCAGTTCTTC
NA	TRBV7-2	once	TRBJ2-7	CASSPFQWYEQYF	TGTGCCAGCAGCCCCTTCCAGTGGTACGAGCAGTACTTC
NA	TRBV7-3	few	TRBJ2-7	CASSLMAAGDEQYF	TGTGCCAGCAGCTTAATGGCGGCAGGGGACGAGCAGTACTTC
TRBD1	TRBV3-1/TRBV3-2	NA	TRBJ1-1	CASSQPGQANTEAFF	TGTGCCAGCAGCCAACCGGGACAGGCCAACACTGAAGCTTTCTTT
NA	TRBV3-1/TRBV3-2	NA	TRBJ2-2	CASSLGAVANTGELFF	TGTGCCAGCAGCCTGGGGGCCGTGGCGAACACCGGGGAGCTGTTTTTT
TRBD1	TRBV2	NA	TRBJ1-4	CASRDRVEKLFF	TGTGCCAGCCGCGACAGGGTTGAAAAACTGTTTTTT
NA	TRBV27	NA	TRBJ1-5	CASSVPGYQPQHF	TGTGCCAGCAGTGTACCAGGGTACCAGCCCCAGCATTTT
NA	TRBV20-1	NA	TRBJ2-1	CSARRNEQFF	TGCAGTGCCAGACGGAATGAGCAGTTCTTC
TRBD1	TRBV27	NA	TRBJ1-5	CASSGGTGYSNQPQHF	TGTGCCAGCAGTGGGGGGACAGGGTATAGCAATCAGCCCCAGCATTTT
TRBD1	TRBV2	NA	TRBJ2-6	CASSGDRVAPGANVLTF	TGTGCCAGCAGTGGAGACAGGGTCGCCCCTGGGGCCAACGTCCTGACTTTC
NA	TRBV7-2	NA	TRBJ1-5	CASSFGGTYSNQPQHF	TGTGCCAGCAGCTTTGGAGGGACCTATAGCAATCAGCCCCAGCATTTT
NA	TRBV28	once	TRBJ1-1	CASSLHQENTEAFF	TGTGCCAGCAGTTTGCATCAGGAAAACACTGAAGCTTTCTTT
TRBD2	TRBV29-1	NA	TRBJ2-3	CSVEAGLAEATDTQYF	TGCAGCGTTGAAGCGGGACTAGCCGAAGCCACAGATACGCAGTATTTT
NA	TRBV27	NA	TRBJ2-3	CASSLFPGDSTDTQYF	TGTGCCAGCAGTTTATTTCCAGGGGATAGCACAGATACGCAGTATTTT
NA	TRBV29-1	NA	TRBJ2-2	CSVEDDRRRPTGELFF	TGCAGCGTTGAAGATGACAGGCGGCGACCCACCGGGGAGCTGTTTTTT
TRBD1	TRBV18	NA	TRBJ2-1	CASSPRDSNYNEQFF	TGTGCCAGCTCACCACGGGACAGCAACTACAATGAGCAGTTCTTC
NA	TRBV19	few	TRBJ2-6	CASSRLTGSGANVLTF	TGTGCCAGTAGTAGATTGACAGGCTCTGGGGCCAACGTCCTGACTTTC
TRBD2	TRBV27	NA	TRBJ2-1	CASSYGLAGGLDEQFF	TGTGCCAGCAGTTACGGACTAGCGGGAGGGCTCGATGAGCAGTTCTTC
NA	TRBV28	NA	TRBJ2-2	CATGSPSNTGELFF	TGTGCCACAGGCTCCCCTTCGAACACCGGGGAGCTGTTTTTT
TRBD2	TRBV2	NA	TRBJ2-1	CASSGGGRGEQFF	TGTGCCAGCAGTGGCGGGGGACGCGGTGAGCAGTTCTTC
TRBD1	TRBV6-2/TRBV6-3	once	TRBJ2-2	CASSLGQGATGELFF	TGTGCCAGCAGTTTGGGACAGGGGGCAACCGGGGAGCTGTTTTTT
TRBD1	TRBV4-3	once	TRBJ1-4	CASSQTPGTGAPQLLFF	TGCGCCAGCAGCCAGACCCCCGGGACAGGGGCGCCGCAGCTACTGTTTTTT
TRBD1	TRBV9	NA	TRBJ2-1	CASSAGTGSYNEQFF	TGTGCCAGCAGCGCCGGGACAGGGAGCTACAATGAGCAGTTCTTC
TRBD1	TRBV19	NA	TRBJ1-2	CASSPGQGRSNYGYTF	TGTGCCAGTAGTCCCGGACAGGGAAGGTCCAACTATGGCTACACCTTC